This TCR beta chain was recovered during a study of molecular identifiers for immune sequencing clone quantification (dated by TCRdb to 2017 to 2018). For the wider study: For a replicate experiment, RNA from roughly 20,000 or 100,000 naive CD8 T cells was divided into five aliquots, and four of the five aliquots were sequenced. This methods study benchmarked molecular-identifier clustering-based TCR repertoire sequencing (MIDCIRS) and TCR RNA copy counting, using CD8 T cells to do so. Points the paper makes about the study in general: Modeling estimated 3 to 3.5 recovered TCR RNA copies per cell, compared with about ten by digital PCR, which implies roughly 30% capture efficiency. Highly expanded clone sizes could be underestimated because identical TCR molecules may share a barcode. The naive libraries included spiked-in Jurkat TCR RNA (about ten copies' worth), and this RNA is not part of the donor repertoire. Spiked-in Jurkat TCR RNA equivalent to a single cell was reported to be detectable even among approximately 1 million naive CD8 T cells. When barcode sub-clustering was left out, chimeric consensus sequences inflated TCR diversity, with chimeras reaching as high as 47%. In CMV-specific effector cells, over 98% of molecules were held by clones above 20 RNA copies, whereas under 1% of molecules were held by such clones in naive cells.

The CDR3 measures 15 amino acids from cysteine to phenylalanine. CDR3 DNA only is kept here, 45 bases in frame from base 1. CDR1 LGHDT and CDR2 YNNKEL were looked up in the germline V gene (reference sequence). Cut back by 3 bases and 0 bases, the V and J ends lie 11 bases apart. The library was made by PCR. Sequencing took place on a NextSeq 500. Bulk TCR libraries were generated as previously described, with the TCR primers listed in Table S5 used. Total RNA was purified with the Qiagen AllPrep DNA/RNA kit. Before analysis, reads from multiple sequencing runs of the same library were pooled. On the authors' methods: Reads were retained only if their TCR constant sequence matched exactly, and those retained reads were trimmed to 150 nt and grouped according to their 12-nt molecular barcodes. Within each barcode group, reads were sub-clustered at a 15% Levenshtein threshold, and quality-weighted consensus sequences were built per RNA molecule. Non-functional sequences were discarded, and so were lower-count sequences lying one edit away from another sequence. On the basis of fitting two negative binomial distributions, barcode sub-clusters with fewer than 20% of the maximum read count were discarded. Through fastp at Q25 and MiXCR, TCRdb rebuilt clones from the public reads, retaining in-frame beta chains. Every distinct CDR3 protein forms one entry, paired with its most common genes and DNA. TCRdb, not the authors, supplied the V and J calls. This sample lists 460,000 or so distinct CDR3 sequences; 25% were detected once. The ten largest clones add up to approximately 0.76% of the sample.

With respect to this clonotype: The antigen it binds to is not known. Per-base qualities were not stored, and no clone one base away is much larger.

Libraries of naive CD8 T cells were generated from approximately 20,000 to 1,000,000 sorted cells, with 10%, 30% or 50% of the purified RNA used. Naive CD8 T cells, defined as CD8+CD4-CCR7+CD45RA+, were FACS-sorted into RLT Plus buffer on a BD FACSAria II. To test detection sensitivity, Jurkat RNA equivalent to more than 8 TCR copies was spiked into samples of about 20,000-1,100,000 naive CD8 T cells. Enrichment of CD8 T cells was performed with RosetteSep CD8+ T Cell Enrichment Cocktail and Ficoll-Paque, after which ACK red cell lysis was carried out. The TCR was taken from a human donor in good health. Some libraries in this study had Jurkat cell RNA spiked in. The rearranged chain carries TRBV3-1 and TRBJ1-2, with the D gene not confidently named. Sample: naive CD8+ T cells from blood, with Jurkat cell RNA spiked in. The meaning of the sample's cell subset or site label: FACS-sorted CD8+CD4-CCR7+CD45RA+ naive T cells. The DNA is as follows: TGTGCCAGCAGCCATACACGTGCCGCTAACTATGGCTACACCTTC. Its translation is CASSHTRAANYGYTF.